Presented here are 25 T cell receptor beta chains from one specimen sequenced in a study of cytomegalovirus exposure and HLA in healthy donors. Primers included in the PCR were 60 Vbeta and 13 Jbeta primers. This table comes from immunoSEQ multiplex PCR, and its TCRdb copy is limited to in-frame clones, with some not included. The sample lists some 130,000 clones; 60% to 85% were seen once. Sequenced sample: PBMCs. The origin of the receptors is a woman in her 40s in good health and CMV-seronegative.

The DNA for the CDR3 is TGTGCCAGTAAAGCGGGAACAAAAGAGACCCAGTACTTC. Amino acid sequence: CASKAGTKETQYF. The chain links TRBV19 to TRBJ2-5; 7 bases match TRBD2. J gave up 3 bases and V 7 bases, and 5 bases lay outside the gene matches. This CDR3 is 13 amino acids long. CDR1 is LNHDA, CDR2 SQIVND, per germline (reference sequence).

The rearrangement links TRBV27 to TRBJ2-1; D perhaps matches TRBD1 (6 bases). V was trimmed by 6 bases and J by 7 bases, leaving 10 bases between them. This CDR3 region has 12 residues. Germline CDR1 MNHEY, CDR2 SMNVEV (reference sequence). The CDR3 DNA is TGTGCCAGCAGCCAGGGGTGGAATGAGCAGTTCTTC. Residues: CASSQGWNEQFF.

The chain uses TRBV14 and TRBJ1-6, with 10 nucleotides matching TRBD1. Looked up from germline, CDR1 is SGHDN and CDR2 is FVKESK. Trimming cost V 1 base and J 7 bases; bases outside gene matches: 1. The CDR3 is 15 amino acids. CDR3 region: CASSQGQGANSPLHF. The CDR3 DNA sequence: TGTGCCAGCAGCCAAGGACAGGGGGCAAATTCACCCCTCCACTTT.

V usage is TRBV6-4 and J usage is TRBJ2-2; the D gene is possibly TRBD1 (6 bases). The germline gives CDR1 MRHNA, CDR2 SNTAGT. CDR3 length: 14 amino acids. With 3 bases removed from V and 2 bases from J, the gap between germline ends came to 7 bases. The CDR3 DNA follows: TGTGCCAGCAGTGAACAGGGTAACACCGGGGAGCTGTTTTTT. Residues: CASSEQGNTGELFF.

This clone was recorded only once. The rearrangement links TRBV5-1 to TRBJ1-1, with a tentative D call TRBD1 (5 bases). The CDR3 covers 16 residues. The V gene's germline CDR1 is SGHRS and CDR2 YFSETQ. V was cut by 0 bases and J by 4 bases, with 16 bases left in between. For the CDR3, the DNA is TGCGCCAGCAGCTTGGCCTGGGGGGAACTGGGCACTGAAGCTTTCTTT. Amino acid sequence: CASSLAWGELGTEAFF.

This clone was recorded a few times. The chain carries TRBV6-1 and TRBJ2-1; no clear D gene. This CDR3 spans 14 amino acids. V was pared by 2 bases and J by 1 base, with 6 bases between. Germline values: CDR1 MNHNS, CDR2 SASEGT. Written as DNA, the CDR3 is TGTGCCAGCAGTGAACAGGCGTCCTACAATGAGCAGTTCTTC. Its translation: CASSEQASYNEQFF.

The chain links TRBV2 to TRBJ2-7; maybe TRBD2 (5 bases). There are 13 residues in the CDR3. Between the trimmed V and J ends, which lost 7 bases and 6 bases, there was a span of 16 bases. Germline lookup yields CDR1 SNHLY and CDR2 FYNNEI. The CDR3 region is CASKRGLFSEQYF. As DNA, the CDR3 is TGTGCCAGCAAGAGAGGACTTTTTTCCGAGCAGTACTTC.

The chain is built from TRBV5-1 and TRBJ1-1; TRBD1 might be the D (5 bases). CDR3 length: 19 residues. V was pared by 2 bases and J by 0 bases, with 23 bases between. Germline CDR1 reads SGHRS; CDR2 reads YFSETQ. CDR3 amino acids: CASSFYQGGVTIMNTEAFF. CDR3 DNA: TGCGCCAGCAGCTTCTATCAGGGCGGAGTCACGATCATGAACACTGAAGCTTTCTTT.

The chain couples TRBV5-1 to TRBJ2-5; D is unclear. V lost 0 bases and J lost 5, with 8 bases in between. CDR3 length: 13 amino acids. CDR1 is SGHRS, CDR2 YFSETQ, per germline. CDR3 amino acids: CASSLAVLETQYF. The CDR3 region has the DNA TGCGCCAGCAGCTTGGCTGTGTTGGAGACCCAGTACTTC.

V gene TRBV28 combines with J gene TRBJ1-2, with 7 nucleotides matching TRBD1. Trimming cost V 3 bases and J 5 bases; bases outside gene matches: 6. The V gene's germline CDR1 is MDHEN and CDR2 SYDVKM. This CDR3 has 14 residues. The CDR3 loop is CASSFQGGRYGYTF. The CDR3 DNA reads TGTGCCAGCAGTTTTCAGGGGGGAAGGTATGGCTACACCTTC.

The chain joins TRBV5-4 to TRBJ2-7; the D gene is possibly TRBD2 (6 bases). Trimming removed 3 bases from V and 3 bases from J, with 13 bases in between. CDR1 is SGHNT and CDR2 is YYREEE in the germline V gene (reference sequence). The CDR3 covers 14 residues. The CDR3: CASSWDLNYYEQYF. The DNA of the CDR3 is TGTGCCAGCAGCTGGGACTTAAATTACTACGAGCAGTACTTC.

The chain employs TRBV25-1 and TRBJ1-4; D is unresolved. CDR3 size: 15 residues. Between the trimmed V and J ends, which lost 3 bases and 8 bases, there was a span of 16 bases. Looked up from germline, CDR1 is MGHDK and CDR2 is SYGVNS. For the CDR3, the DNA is TGTGCCAGCAGTGACCCCTGGGAGGGCGGGGAAAAACTGTTTTTT. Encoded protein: CASSDPWEGGEKLFF.

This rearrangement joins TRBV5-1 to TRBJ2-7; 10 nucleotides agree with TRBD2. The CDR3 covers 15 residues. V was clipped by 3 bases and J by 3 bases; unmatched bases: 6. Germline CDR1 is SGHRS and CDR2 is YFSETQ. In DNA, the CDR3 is TGCGCCAGCAGCTGGACTAGCGGAACATACTACGAGCAGTACTTC. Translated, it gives CASSWTSGTYYEQYF.

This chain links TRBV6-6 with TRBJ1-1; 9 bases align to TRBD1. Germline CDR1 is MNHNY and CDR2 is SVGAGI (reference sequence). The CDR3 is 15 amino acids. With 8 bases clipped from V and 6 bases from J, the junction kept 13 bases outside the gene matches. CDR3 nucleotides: TGTGCCAGCGTCCCCCCGGGACAGGGAGGACCTGAAGCTTTCTTT. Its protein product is CASVPPGQGGPEAFF.

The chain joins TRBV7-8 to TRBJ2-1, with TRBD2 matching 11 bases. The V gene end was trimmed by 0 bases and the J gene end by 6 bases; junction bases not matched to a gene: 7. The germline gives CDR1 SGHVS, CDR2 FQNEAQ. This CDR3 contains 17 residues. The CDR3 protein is CASSLATGLAEPNEQFF. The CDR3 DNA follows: TGTGCCAGCAGCTTAGCGACGGGACTAGCGGAGCCCAATGAGCAGTTCTTC.

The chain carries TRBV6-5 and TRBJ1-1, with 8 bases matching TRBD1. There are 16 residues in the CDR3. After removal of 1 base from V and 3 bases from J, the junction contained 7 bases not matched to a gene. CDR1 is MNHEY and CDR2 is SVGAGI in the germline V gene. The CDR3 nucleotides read TGTGCCAGCAGTTACTTGGACAGGGAAAAGGACACTGAAGCTTTCTTT. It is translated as CASSYLDREKDTEAFF.

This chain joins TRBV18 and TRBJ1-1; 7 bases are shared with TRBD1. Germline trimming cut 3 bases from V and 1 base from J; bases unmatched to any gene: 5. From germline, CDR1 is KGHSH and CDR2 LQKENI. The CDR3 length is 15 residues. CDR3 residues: CASSPITGANTEAFF. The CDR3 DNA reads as TGTGCCAGCTCACCGATTACAGGGGCGAACACTGAAGCTTTCTTT.

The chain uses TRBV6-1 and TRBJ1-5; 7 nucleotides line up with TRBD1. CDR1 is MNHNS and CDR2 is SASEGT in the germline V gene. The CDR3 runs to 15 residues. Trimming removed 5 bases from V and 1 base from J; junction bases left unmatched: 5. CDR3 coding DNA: TGTGCCAGCAGTTTCAGGGGGATAAGCAATCAGCCCCAGCATTTT. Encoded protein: CASSFRGISNQPQHF.

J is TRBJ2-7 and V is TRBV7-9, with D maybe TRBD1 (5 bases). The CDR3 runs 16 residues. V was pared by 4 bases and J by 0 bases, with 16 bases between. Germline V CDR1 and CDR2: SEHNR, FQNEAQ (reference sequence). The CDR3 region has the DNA TGTGCCAGCAGCTCTGACAGTGACTCTAGCTCCTACGAGCAGTACTTC. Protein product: CASSSDSDSSSYEQYF.

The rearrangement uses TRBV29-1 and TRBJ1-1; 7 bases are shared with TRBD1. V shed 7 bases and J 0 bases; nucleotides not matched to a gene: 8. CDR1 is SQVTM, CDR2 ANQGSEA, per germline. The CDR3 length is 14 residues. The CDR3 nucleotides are TGCAGCGCCAAAGGACAGGACATGAACACTGAAGCTTTCTTT. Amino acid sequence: CSAKGQDMNTEAFF.

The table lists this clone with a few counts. CDR3 bases: TGTGCCAGCAGAAACGACAGGGTGAACGGGGAGCTGTTTTTT. Residues: CASRNDRVNGELFF. The rearrangement links TRBV2 to TRBJ2-2, with 7 positions matching TRBD1. CDR1 is SNHLY, CDR2 FYNNEI, per germline. The ends lost 6 bases at V and 7 bases at J; junction bases unmatched: 8. The CDR3 totals 14 residues.

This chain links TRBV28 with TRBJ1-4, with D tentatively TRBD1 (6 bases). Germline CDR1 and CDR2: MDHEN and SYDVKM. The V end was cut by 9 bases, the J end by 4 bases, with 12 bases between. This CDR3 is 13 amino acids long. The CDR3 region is CASRRTVNEKLFF. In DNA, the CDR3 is TGTGCCAGTAGACGGACAGTTAATGAAAAACTGTTTTTT.

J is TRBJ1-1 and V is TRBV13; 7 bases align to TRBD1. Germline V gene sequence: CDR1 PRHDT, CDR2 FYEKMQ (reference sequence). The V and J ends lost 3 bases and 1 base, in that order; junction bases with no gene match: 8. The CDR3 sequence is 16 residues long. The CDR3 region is CASSFYTGVTNTEAFF. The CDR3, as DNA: TGTGCCAGCAGCTTTTACACAGGGGTTACGAACACTGAAGCTTTCTTT.

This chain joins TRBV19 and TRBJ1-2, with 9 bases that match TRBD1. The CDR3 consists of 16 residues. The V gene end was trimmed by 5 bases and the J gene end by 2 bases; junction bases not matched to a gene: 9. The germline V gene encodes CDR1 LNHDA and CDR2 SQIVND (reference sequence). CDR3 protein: CASSFTGTGQNYGYTF. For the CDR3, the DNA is TGTGCCAGTAGTTTCACCGGGACAGGGCAAAACTATGGCTACACCTTC.

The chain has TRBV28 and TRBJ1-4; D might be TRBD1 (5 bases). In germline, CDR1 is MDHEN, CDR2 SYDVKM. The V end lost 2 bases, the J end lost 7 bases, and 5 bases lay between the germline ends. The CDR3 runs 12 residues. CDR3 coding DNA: TGTGCCAGCAGTTTAAGGGGTGAAAAACTGTTTTTT. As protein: CASSLRGEKLFF.